A selection of T cell receptor beta chains follows, all from one sample in a study of T-cell reconstitution after alpha-beta-depleted transplantation in children. MiXCR was run by TCRdb on the PCR reads, yielding one entry per CDR3 protein. The sample lists 280,000 or so distinct CDR3 sequences; around 10% were seen once. Sequenced here: peripheral blood, sampled 180 days after TCRalphabeta/CD19-depleted stem cell transplant. The receptors here all came from a male patient aged 2-10 years who had a stem cell transplant for chronic granulomatous disease, so the T cells may come from the graft donor. The conserved cysteine and the conserved F or W are not part of the CDR3 here.

CDR3: SVARVPDEQY; V: TRBV29-1; J: TRBJ2-7
CDR3: ASREGLVNEQF; V: TRBV28; J: TRBJ2-1
CDR3: TISMRTGNPKEATYEQY; V: TRBV10-3; J: TRBJ2-7
CDR3: ASSVEGRGLETQY; V: TRBV9; J: TRBJ2-5
CDR3: AWSGLAGETQY; V: TRBV30; J: TRBJ2-5
CDR3: ASNFEGPRSNTEAF; V: TRBV5-1; J: TRBJ1-1
CDR3: ASSLTSAAYEQY; V: TRBV12-3/TRBV12-4; J: TRBJ2-7
CDR3: ASSYSRPSRGELF; V: TRBV6-5; J: TRBJ2-2
CDR3: ASRDPGMTFSHNEQF; V: TRBV7-8; J: TRBJ2-1
CDR3: ASSQSPGTEAF; V: TRBV4-1; J: TRBJ1-1
CDR3: ASSQFLETSGSTNTQY; V: TRBV3-1; J: TRBJ2-3
CDR3: ASSRRGAIPDGYT; V: TRBV12-3/TRBV12-4; J: TRBJ1-2
CDR3: ASRQGPNMNTEAF; V: TRBV19; J: TRBJ1-1
CDR3: SVLSSGSITGELF; V: TRBV29-1; J: TRBJ2-2
CDR3: ASSPGQGATNEKLF; V: TRBV4-1; J: TRBJ1-4
CDR3: ASSSTAATRPSTDTQY; V: TRBV5-5; J: TRBJ2-3
CDR3: ASSLTGAWNQPQH; V: TRBV11-2; J: TRBJ1-5
CDR3: ASSALGTAAGELF; V: TRBV28; J: TRBJ2-2
CDR3: ASCHRGRITGELF; V: TRBV3-2; J: TRBJ2-2
CDR3: ASSALRGNEQF; V: TRBV11-2; J: TRBJ2-1
CDR3: ASSSEGGRADTQY; V: TRBV6-2/TRBV6-3; J: TRBJ2-3
CDR3: ASKSGRPGEQY; V: TRBV28; J: TRBJ2-7
CDR3: ASGLRDRLTEAF; V: TRBV12-5; J: TRBJ1-1
CDR3: SVEGSASDTEAF; V: TRBV29-1; J: TRBJ1-1
CDR3: ASSDKGEEQY; V: TRBV19; J: TRBJ2-7
CDR3: ASSPDRINQPQH; V: TRBV12-3/TRBV12-4; J: TRBJ1-5
CDR3: ASSPRWNTGELF; V: TRBV6-5; J: TRBJ2-2
CDR3: SVLIDWVKKSYT; V: TRBV29-1; J: TRBJ1-2
CDR3: ASSFGAGNNSPLH; V: TRBV12-3/TRBV12-4; J: TRBJ1-6
CDR3: SARTKTEAF; V: TRBV20-1; J: TRBJ1-1
CDR3: AWSVREGTEQY; V: TRBV30; J: TRBJ2-7
CDR3: ASSPPLNEQF; V: TRBV18; J: TRBJ2-1
CDR3: ASSPDVGMAEQY; V: TRBV18; J: TRBJ2-7
CDR3: ASSSGQGFGDT; V: TRBV7-9; J: TRBJ1-2
CDR3: ASSMTPAGQY; V: TRBV7-9; J: TRBJ2-4